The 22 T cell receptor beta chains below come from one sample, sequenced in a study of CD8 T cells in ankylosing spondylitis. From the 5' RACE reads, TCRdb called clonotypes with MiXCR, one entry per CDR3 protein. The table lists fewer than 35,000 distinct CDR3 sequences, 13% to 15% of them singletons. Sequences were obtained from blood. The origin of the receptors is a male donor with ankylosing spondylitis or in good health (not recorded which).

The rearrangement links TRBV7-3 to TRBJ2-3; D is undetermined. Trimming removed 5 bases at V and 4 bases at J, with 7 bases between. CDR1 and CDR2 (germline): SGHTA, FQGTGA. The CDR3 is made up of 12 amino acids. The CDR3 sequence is CASSMGSDTQYF. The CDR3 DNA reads TGTGCCAGCAGCATGGGGTCAGATACGCAGTATTTT.

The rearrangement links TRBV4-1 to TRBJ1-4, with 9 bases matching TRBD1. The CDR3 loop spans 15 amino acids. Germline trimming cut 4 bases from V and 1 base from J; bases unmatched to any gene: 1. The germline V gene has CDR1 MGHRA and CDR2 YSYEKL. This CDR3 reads CASSLDRGTNEKLFF. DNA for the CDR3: TGCGCCAGCAGCCTGGACAGGGGAACTAATGAAAAACTGTTTTTT.

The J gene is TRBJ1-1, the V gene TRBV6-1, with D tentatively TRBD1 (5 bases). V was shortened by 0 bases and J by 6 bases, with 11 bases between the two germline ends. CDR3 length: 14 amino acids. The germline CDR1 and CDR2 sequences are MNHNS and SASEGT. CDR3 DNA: TGTGCCAGCAGTGAAGCAACCAGGGCCGCTGAAGCTTTCTTT. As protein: CASSEATRAAEAFF.

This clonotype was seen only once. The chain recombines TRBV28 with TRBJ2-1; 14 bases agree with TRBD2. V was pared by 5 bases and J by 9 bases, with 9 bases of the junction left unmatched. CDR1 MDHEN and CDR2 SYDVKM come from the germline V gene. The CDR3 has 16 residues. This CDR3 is CASSPGTSGSFFEQFF. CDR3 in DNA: TGTGCCAGCAGTCCCGGGACTAGCGGGAGTTTCTTTGAGCAGTTCTTC.

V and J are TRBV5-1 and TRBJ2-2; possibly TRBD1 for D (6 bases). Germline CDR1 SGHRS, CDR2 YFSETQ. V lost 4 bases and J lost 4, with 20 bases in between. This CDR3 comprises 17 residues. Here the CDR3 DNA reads TGCGCCAGCAGCATAATGCCCGGGACACCCACCACCGGGGAGCTGTTTTTT. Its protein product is CASSIMPGTPTTGELFF.

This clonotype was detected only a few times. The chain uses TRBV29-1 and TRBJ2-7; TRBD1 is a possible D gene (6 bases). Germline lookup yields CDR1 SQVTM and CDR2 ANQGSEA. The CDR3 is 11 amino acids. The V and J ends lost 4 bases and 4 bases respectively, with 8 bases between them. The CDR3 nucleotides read TGCAGCGTTGTCAGGGGTTACGAGCAGTACTTC. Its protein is CSVVRGYEQYF.

The CDR3 region has the DNA TGCAGTGCTAGAGATGGGAAGGGCGGCACTGAAGCTTTCTTT. It is translated as CSARDGKGGTEAFF. J is TRBJ1-1 and V is TRBV20-1; no firm D call. Trimming stripped 0 bases from V and 4 bases from J, with 12 bases between. Germline V gives CDR1 DFQATT, CDR2 SNEGSKA (reference sequence). The CDR3 is 14 residues long.

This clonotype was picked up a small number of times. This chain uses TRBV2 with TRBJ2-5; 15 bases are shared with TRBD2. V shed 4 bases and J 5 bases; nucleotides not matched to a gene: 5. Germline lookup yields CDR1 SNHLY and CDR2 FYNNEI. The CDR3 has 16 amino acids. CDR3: CASSGTSGRAVETQYF. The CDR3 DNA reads TGTGCCAGCAGTGGGACTAGCGGGAGGGCCGTGGAGACCCAGTACTTC.

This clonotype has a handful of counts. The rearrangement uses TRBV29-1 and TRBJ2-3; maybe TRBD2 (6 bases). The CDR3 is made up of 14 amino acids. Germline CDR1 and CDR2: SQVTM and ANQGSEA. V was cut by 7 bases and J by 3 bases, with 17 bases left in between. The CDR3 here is CSGLGTEGTDTQYF. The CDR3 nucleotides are TGCAGCGGACTCGGGACGGAGGGGACAGATACGCAGTATTTT.

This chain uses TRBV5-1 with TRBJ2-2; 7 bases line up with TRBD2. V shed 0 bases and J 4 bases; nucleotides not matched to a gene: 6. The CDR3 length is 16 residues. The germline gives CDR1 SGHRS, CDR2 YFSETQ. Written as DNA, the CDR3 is TGCGCCAGCAGCTTGGCTGCGGGGGTTTCCACCGGGGAGCTGTTTTTT. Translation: CASSLAAGVSTGELFF.

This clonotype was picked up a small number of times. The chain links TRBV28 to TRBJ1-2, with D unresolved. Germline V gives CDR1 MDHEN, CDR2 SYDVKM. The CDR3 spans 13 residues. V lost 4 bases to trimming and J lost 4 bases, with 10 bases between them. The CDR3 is CASSSSEFYGYTF. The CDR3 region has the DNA TGTGCCAGCAGTTCCTCGGAGTTCTATGGCTACACCTTC.

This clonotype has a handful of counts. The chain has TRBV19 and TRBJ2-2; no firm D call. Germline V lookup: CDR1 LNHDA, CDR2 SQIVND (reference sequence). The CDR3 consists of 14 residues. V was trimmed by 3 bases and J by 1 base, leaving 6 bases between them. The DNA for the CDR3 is TGTGCCAGTAGTATCAGAGGGAACACCGGGGAGCTGTTTTTT. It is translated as CASSIRGNTGELFF.

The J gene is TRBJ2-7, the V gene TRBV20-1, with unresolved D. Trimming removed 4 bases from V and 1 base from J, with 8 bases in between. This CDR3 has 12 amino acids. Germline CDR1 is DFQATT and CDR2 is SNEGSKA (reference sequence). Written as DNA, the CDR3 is TGCAGTGCTAAGGACCGGTCCTACGAGCAGTACGTC. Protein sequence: CSAKDRSYEQYV.

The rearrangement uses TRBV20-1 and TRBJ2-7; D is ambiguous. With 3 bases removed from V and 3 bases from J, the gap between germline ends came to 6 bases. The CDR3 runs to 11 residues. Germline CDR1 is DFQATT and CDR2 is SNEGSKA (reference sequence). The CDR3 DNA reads TGCAGTGCTAGGAACCTCTACGAGCAGTACGTC. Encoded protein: CSARNLYEQYV.

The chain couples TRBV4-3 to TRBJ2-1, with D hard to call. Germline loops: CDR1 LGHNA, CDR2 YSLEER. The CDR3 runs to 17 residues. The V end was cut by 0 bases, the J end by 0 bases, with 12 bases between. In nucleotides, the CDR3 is TGCGCCAGCAGCCAAGATCCAGCCCCGAGCTCCTACAATGAGCAGTTCTTC. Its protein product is CASSQDPAPSSYNEQFF.

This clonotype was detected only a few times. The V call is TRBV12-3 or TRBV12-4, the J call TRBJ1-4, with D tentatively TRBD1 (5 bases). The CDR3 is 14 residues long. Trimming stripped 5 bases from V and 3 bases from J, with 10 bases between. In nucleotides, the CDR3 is TGTGCCAGCAGTGTAAGGGGATCTAATGAAAAACTGTTTTTT. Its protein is CASSVRGSNEKLFF.

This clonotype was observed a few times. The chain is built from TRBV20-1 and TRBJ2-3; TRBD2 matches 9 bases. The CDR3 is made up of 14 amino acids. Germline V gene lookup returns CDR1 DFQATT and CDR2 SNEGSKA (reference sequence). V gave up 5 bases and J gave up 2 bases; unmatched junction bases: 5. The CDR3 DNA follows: TGCAGTGCTTCATTAGCGGGGGCCACAGATACGCAGTATTTT. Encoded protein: CSASLAGATDTQYF.

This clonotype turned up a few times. CDR3 sequence: CATSAGRNEQFF. The CDR3 nucleotides are TGTGCCACCAGTGCAGGACGGAATGAGCAGTTCTTC. The chain recombines TRBV24-1 with TRBJ2-1; no firm D call. Trimming removed 5 bases at V and 7 bases at J, with 8 bases between. Germline CDR1 and CDR2: KGHDR and SFDVKD. This CDR3 spans 12 amino acids.

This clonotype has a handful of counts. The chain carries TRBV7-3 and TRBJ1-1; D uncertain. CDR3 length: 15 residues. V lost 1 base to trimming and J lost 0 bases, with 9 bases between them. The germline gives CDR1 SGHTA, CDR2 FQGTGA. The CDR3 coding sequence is TGTGCCAGCAGCTTAAACCCAGCTATGAACACTGAAGCTTTCTTT. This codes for CASSLNPAMNTEAFF.

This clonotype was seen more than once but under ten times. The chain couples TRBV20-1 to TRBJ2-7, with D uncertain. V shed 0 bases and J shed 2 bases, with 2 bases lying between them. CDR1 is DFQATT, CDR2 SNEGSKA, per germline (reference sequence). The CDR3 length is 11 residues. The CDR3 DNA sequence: TGCAGTGCTAGAGACGCCTACGAGCAGTACGTC. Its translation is CSARDAYEQYV.

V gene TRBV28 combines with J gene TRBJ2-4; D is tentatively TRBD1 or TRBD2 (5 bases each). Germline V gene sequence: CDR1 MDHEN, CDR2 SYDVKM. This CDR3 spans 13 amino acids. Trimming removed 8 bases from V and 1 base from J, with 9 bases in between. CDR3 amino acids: CASSWGAKNIQYF. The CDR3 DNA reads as TGTGCCAGCTCTTGGGGGGCCAAAAACATTCAGTACTTC.

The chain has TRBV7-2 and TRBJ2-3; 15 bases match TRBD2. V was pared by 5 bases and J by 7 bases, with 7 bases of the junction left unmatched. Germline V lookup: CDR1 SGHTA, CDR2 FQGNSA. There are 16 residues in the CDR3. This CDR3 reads CASSPGGLAGGYTQYF. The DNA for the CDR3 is TGTGCCAGCAGCCCAGGCGGACTAGCGGGAGGGTATACGCAGTATTTT.